Below, one T cell receptor beta chain is given with its context. The antigen is undetermined. Profiling relied on immunoSEQ multiplex PCR, and the TCRdb table lists in-frame clones only, not all of them. The sample yields roughly 3,200 clones, 55% to 75% seen once. Indicated time point: proximal margin of the surgical specimen (macroscopically non-inflamed). This sample was taken from a study of T cell repertoires in ileal Crohn's disease. Study background: Median disease duration was nearly eight years; roughly 40% smoked at surgery. Postoperative therapy was given to about half: 10 to 12 thiopurines, some 18 anti-TNF agents. MI samples are biopsies from the surgical specimen's proximal margin. Study conclusions and caveats: Active smokers at surgery had more clonal expansions than non-smokers.

Trimming left V 4 bases short and J 7 bases short, with 13 bases between. The CDR3 contains 12 residues. Germline-derived CDR1 and CDR2 are SQVTM and ANQGSEA. The specimen sequenced was ileal tissue. This rearrangement joins TRBV29-1 to TRBJ1-2, with D hard to call. The clonotype originates from an adult with Crohn's disease. The CDR3 loop reads CSVGDDRGGYTF. CDR3 coding DNA: TGCAGCGTTGGGGATGATCGGGGTGGCTACACCTTC.